This T cell receptor beta chain is from a study of cytomegalovirus exposure and HLA in healthy donors. Study-wide findings and caveats: According to reports, the classifier identified cytomegalovirus status with high specificity and sensitivity. Excluded were some V segments that proved indistinguishable, including TRBV6-2 and TRBV6-3. Among the sequence variants, a highly shared cluster was likely an artifact of sequencing. Productive status was seen about 90% or about 30% of the time for most TCR beta V segments in an earlier analysis.

The sample holds one count of this clone. Its antigen is unidentified. The PCR had 60 Vbeta and 13 Jbeta primers. Assay: immunoSEQ multiplex PCR; the TCRdb copy retains only in-frame clones and omits some. The repertoire holds 93,000 or so clones, 80% to 90% seen once, with approximately 5.6% in the top ten. This CDR3 is 14 amino acids long. Germline V CDR1 and CDR2: GTSNPN, SVGIG (reference sequence). V was pared by 6 bases and J by 7 bases, with 10 bases of the junction left unmatched. The clonotype was recovered from a young woman in good health and CMV-seropositive. The sample consisted of PBMCs. The chain employs TRBV30 and TRBJ2-1; 9 bases are a match to TRBD2. This CDR3 is CACPATSGLNEQFF. CDR3 DNA sequence: TGTGCCTGCCCAGCGACTAGCGGATTAAATGAGCAGTTCTTC.